The 13 T cell receptor beta chains below come from one sample, sequenced in a study of blood T cell repertoires in COVID-19. Libraries were prepared by immunoSEQ multiplex PCR; TCRdb keeps only in-frame clonotypes and omits some of them. The table has under 300,000 clones, roughly 84% seen once; the top ten hold 4%. Sequenced sample: peripheral blood. Source of these receptors: a woman in her forties with active or convalescent COVID-19.

This clone was detected once. This chain connects TRBV7-6 to TRBJ1-6; tentatively, D is TRBD1 (6 bases). There are 16 residues in the CDR3. V lost 2 bases and J 5 bases, leaving 13 bases between the germline ends. Germline V gene sequence: CDR1 SGHVS, CDR2 FNYEAQ. CDR3 protein: CASSLRGGQNNSPLHF. Written as DNA, the CDR3 is TGTGCCAGCAGCTTACGGGGCGGACAGAATAATTCACCCCTCCACTTT. Full variable domain (outside the CDR3, taken from reference TRBV7-6 and TRBJ1-6): GAGVSQSPRYKVTKRGQDVALRCDPISGHVSLYWYRQALGQGPEFLTYFNYEAQQDKSGLPNDRFSAERPEGSISTLTIQRTEQRDSAMYRCASSLRGGQNNSPLHFGNGTRLTVT.

This sequence joins TRBV28 and TRBJ1-4, with TRBD1 identical over 8 bases. CDR1 and CDR2 (germline): MDHEN, SYDVKM. After removal of 6 bases from V and 3 bases from J, the junction contained 15 bases not matched to a gene. The CDR3 covers 18 residues. As DNA, the CDR3 is TGTGCCAGCAGCCCTCTATTGGGCAGGGGGCGGGCTAATGAAAAACTGTTTTTT. Its protein product is CASSPLLGRGRANEKLFF.

The J gene is TRBJ1-2, the V gene TRBV5-1, with TRBD1 matching over 7 bases. Germline lookup yields CDR1 SGHRS and CDR2 YFSETQ. The junction had 7 bases not matched to a gene; V was cut back by 4 bases and J by 7 bases. This CDR3 region has 13 residues. The CDR3 sequence: CASSPGGESGYTF. The CDR3 DNA reads TGCGCCAGCAGCCCAGGGGGAGAGAGTGGCTACACCTTC. The full variable domain, completed using reference TRBV5-1 and TRBJ1-2, is KAGVTQTPRYLIKTRGQQVTLSCSPISGHRSVSWYQQTPGQGLQFLFEYFSETQRNKGNFPGRFSGRQFSNSRSEMNVSTLELGDSALYLCASSPGGESGYTFGSGTRLTVV.

The chain couples TRBV2 to TRBJ1-5, with TRBD1 as a possible D gene (6 bases). Between the trimmed V and J ends, which lost 4 bases and 0 bases, there was a span of 10 bases. The germline gives CDR1 SNHLY, CDR2 FYNNEI. The CDR3 consists of 15 residues. CDR3 region: CASSGGTNSNQPQHF. CDR3 in DNA: TGTGCCAGCAGTGGAGGGACAAATAGCAATCAGCCCCAGCATTTT. Using reference TRBV2 and TRBJ1-5 for the parts outside the CDR3, the full variable domain is EPEVTQTPSHQVTQMGQEVILRCVPISNHLYFYWYRQILGQKVEFLVSFYNNEISEKSEIFDDQFSVERPDGSNFTLKIRSTKLEDSAMYFCASSGGTNSNQPQHFGDGTRLSIL.

V is TRBV6-5 and J is TRBJ1-2; D gene uncertain. The V and J ends lost 5 bases and 4 bases respectively, with 8 bases between them. Germline-derived CDR1 and CDR2 are MNHEY and SVGAGI. The CDR3 is 12 amino acids. DNA of the CDR3: TGTGCCAGCAGTCCTGAGGGCTATGGCTACACCTTC. It encodes CASSPEGYGYTF.

A few counts support this clone. The gene calls are TRBV7-8 and TRBJ2-1, with 8 bases that match TRBD2. CDR1 and CDR2 from the germline V gene are SGHVS and FQNEAQ. V lost 4 bases and J lost 2; bases outside the gene matches: 7. The CDR3 runs to 16 residues. In DNA form, the CDR3 reads TGTGCCAGCAGCTCCCTTGCGGGGGGAACCTACAATGAGCAGTTCTTC. This sequence encodes CASSSLAGGTYNEQFF.

The chain employs TRBV28 and TRBJ2-7, with 9 bases lining up with TRBD1. This CDR3 has 14 amino acids. Trimming removed 3 bases from V and 4 bases from J; junction bases left unmatched: 4. Germline CDR1 MDHEN, CDR2 SYDVKM. The CDR3 sequence: CASSFGTGRYEQYF. The CDR3, as DNA: TGTGCCAGCAGTTTCGGGACAGGGCGTTACGAGCAGTACTTC.

The rearrangement joins TRBV20-1 to TRBJ1-2; no clear D. Trimming removed 3 bases from V and 4 bases from J, with 9 bases in between. In germline, CDR1 is DFQATT, CDR2 SNEGSKA (reference sequence). The CDR3 is 12 residues long. CDR3 in amino acids: CSASLRSYGYTF. As DNA, the CDR3 is TGCAGTGCTAGTCTACGGAGCTATGGCTACACCTTC.

This rearrangement joins TRBV12-3 or TRBV12-4 to TRBJ1-6, with a weak D call TRBD1 (6 bases). With 1 base removed from V and 9 bases from J, the gap between germline ends came to 7 bases. This CDR3 has 13 amino acids. CDR3 sequence reads: CASSLEGGSPLHF. Written as DNA, the CDR3 is TGTGCCAGCAGTTTAGAAGGGGGTTCACCCCTCCACTTT.

V and J are TRBV4-1 and TRBJ1-1; the D gene is possibly TRBD1 (5 bases). The ends were cut back, 0 bases at V and 1 base at J, with 9 bases in the middle. Germline V CDR1 and CDR2: MGHRA, YSYEKL. The CDR3 sequence is 15 residues long. The CDR3 loop reads CASSQEAGWNTEAFF. Written as DNA, the CDR3 is TGCGCCAGCAGCCAAGAGGCAGGGTGGAACACTGAAGCTTTCTTT.

The chain joins TRBV6-5 to TRBJ1-4; 9 bases agree with TRBD1. Germline-derived CDR1 and CDR2 are MNHEY and SVGAGI. V lost 7 bases to trimming and J lost 8 bases; unmatched junction nucleotides: 11. The CDR3 sequence is 15 residues long. The chain's CDR3 is CASNRDRVRGEKLFF. The CDR3 DNA follows: TGTGCCAGCAACCGGGACAGGGTGCGAGGCGAAAAACTGTTTTTT.

The chain is built from TRBV4-1 and TRBJ1-5, with D unresolved. There are 15 residues in the CDR3. With 1 base removed from V and 0 bases from J, the gap between germline ends came to 7 bases. Germline V gene sequence: CDR1 MGHRA, CDR2 YSYEKL. CDR3 nucleotide sequence: TGCGCCAGCAGCCAAGTTGACATTAGCAATCAGCCCCAGCATTTT. Its protein is CASSQVDISNQPQHF.

The chain employs TRBV12-3 or TRBV12-4 and TRBJ2-5; D might be TRBD2 (6 bases). The ends were cut back, 6 bases at V and 5 bases at J, with 13 bases in the middle. CDR3 length: 13 residues. Here the CDR3 reads CASSWAGTETQYF. The CDR3 DNA is TGTGCCAGCAGCTGGGCGGGGACGGAGACCCAGTACTTC.